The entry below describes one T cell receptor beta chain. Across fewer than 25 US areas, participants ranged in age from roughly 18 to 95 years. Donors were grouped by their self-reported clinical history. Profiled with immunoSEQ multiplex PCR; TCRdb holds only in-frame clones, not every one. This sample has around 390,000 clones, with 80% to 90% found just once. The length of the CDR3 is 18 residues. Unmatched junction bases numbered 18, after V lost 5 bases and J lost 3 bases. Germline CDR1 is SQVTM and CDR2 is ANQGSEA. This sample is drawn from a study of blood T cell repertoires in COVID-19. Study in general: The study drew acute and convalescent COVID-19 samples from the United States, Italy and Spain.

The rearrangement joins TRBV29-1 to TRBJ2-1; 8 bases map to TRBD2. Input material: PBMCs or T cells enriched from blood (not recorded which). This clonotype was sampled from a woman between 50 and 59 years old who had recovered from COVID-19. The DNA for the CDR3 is TGCAGCGTTCTGAAGCAAACGGGTAGCGGGACACACTACAATGAGCAGTTCTTC. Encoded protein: CSVLKQTGSGTHYNEQFF.